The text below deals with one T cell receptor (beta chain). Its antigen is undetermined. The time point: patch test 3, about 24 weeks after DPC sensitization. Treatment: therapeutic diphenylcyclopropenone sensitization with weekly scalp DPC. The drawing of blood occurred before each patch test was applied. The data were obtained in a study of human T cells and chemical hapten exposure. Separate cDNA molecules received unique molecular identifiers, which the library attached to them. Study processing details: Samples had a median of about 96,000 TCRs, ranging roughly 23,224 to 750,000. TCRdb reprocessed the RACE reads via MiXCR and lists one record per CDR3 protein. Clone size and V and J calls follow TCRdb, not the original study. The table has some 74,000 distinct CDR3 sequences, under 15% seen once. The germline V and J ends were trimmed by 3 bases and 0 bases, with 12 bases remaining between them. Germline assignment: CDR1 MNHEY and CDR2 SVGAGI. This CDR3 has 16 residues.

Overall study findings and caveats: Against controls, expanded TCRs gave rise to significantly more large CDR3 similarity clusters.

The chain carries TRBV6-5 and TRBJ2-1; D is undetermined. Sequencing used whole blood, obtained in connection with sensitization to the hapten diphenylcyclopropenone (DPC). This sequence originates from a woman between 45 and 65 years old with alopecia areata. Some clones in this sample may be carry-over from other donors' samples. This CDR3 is CASSYRTTHSYNEQFF. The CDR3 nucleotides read TGTGCCAGCAGTTATCGCACCACACACTCCTACAATGAGCAGTTCTTC.